This entry lists 18 T cell receptor beta chains sequenced from one sample in a study of shared clonotypes between healthy human individuals. Some clones are missing from TCRdb's copy, which holds only in-frame ones; the method was immunoSEQ multiplex PCR. The top ten hold approximately 0.35% of the sample, which has 2 million to 3 million clones, 93% seen once. Specimen: naive CD4+ T cells from PBMCs. Subset denoted: CD45RA+ positively selected. Receptors were obtained from a man aged 18-30 years in good health. Some clones in this sample may be carry-over from other donors' samples.

V is TRBV18 and J is TRBJ1-1; D remains ambiguous. The CDR3 spans 17 residues. Per germline, CDR1 KGHSH and CDR2 LQKENI. Trimming left V 1 base short and J 1 base short, with 16 bases between. The CDR3 is CASSPRLKDGGNTEAFF. DNA for the CDR3: TGTGCCAGCTCACCACGTCTTAAAGACGGTGGGAACACTGAAGCTTTCTTT.

V and J are TRBV2 and TRBJ1-4; D is possibly TRBD1 (5 bases). The CDR3 is 15 amino acids. V was trimmed by 4 bases and J by 7 bases, leaving 16 bases between them. CDR1 is SNHLY and CDR2 is FYNNEI in the germline V gene. The CDR3 reads CASSVGALNAEKLFF. The CDR3 bases are TGTGCCAGCAGTGTTGGGGCGTTGAACGCTGAAAAACTGTTTTTT.

This chain joins TRBV28 and TRBJ2-2; a possible D gene is TRBD2 (6 bases). V lost 7 bases to trimming and J lost 5 bases, with 11 bases between them. Germline assignment: CDR1 MDHEN and CDR2 SYDVKM. The CDR3 loop spans 13 amino acids. The CDR3 is CASTPGRTGELFF. The CDR3 coding sequence is TGTGCCAGCACTCCGGGGAGGACCGGGGAGCTGTTTTTT.

J is TRBJ2-7 and V is TRBV5-1; D unresolved. The V and J ends lost 0 bases and 7 bases respectively, with 8 bases between them. Germline CDR1 is SGHRS and CDR2 is YFSETQ. The CDR3 covers 12 residues. The CDR3 nucleotides read TGCGCCAGCAGCTTGGTTATGGAGGAGCAGTACTTC. It encodes CASSLVMEEQYF.

Concerning this clone itself: Relative to the germline gene, one junction end is altered; a read error may explain this. The J gene is TRBJ1-3, the V gene TRBV5-1; D remains unclear. Germline lookup yields CDR1 SGHRS and CDR2 YFSETQ. The CDR3 consists of 15 residues. DNA of the CDR3: TGCGCCAGCAGCCAGACGGTTTCCTCTGGAAACGCCATATATTTT. Amino acid sequence: CASSQTVSSGNAIYF.

The V gene is TRBV9, the J gene TRBJ2-1; TRBD2 is a possible D gene (6 bases). The V end lost 1 base, the J end lost 10 bases, and 18 bases lay between the germline ends. Looked up from germline, CDR1 is SGDLS and CDR2 is YYNGEE. The CDR3 length is 15 residues. As DNA, the CDR3 is TGTGCCAGCAGCGTATTAAATGTTGGGGGAGGCGAGCAGTTCTTC. Protein: CASSVLNVGGGEQFF.

To note about this clone: The same CDR3 arises from other DNA sequences in this sample as well. The chain combines TRBV5-6 with TRBJ2-7; D might be TRBD1 (5 bases). Looked up from germline, CDR1 is SGHDT and CDR2 is YYEEEE. The CDR3 is 14 amino acids. The ends were cut back, 2 bases at V and 1 base at J, with 10 bases in the middle. In DNA form, the CDR3 reads TGTGCCAGCAGCTTAGACAGTAGATCCTACGAGCAGTACTTC. This translates into CASSLDSRSYEQYF.

This chain links TRBV5-4 with TRBJ2-1, with D uncertain. The CDR3 has 14 residues. From germline, CDR1 is SGHNT and CDR2 YYREEE (reference sequence). The ends were cut back, 0 bases at V and 4 bases at J, with 8 bases in the middle. The CDR3 nucleotides read TGTGCCAGCAGCTTGGCTGACTCATACAATGAGCAGTTCTTC. Its protein product is CASSLADSYNEQFF.

The chain is built from TRBV6-6 and TRBJ2-5, with 8 nucleotides matching TRBD2. Trimming took 2 bases from V and 2 from J; bases not matched to a gene: 4. Germline lookup yields CDR1 MNHNY and CDR2 SVGAGI (reference sequence). The CDR3 has 15 amino acids. This chain's CDR3 is CASSYVREGQETQYF. In DNA, the CDR3 is TGTGCCAGCAGTTACGTCCGGGAGGGACAAGAGACCCAGTACTTC.

J is TRBJ1-2 and V is TRBV19; 7 nucleotides agree with TRBD1. Germline-derived CDR1 and CDR2 are LNHDA and SQIVND (reference sequence). Trimming took 7 bases from V and 4 from J; bases not matched to a gene: 12. The CDR3 has 15 residues. CDR3 DNA sequence: TGTGCCAGTAAGCCCCTCGGGACAGCCTTCTATGGCTACACCTTC. It codes for CASKPLGTAFYGYTF.

CDR3 nucleotides: TGCAGCGTTGTAGCCAGCGGGAGGGGGCAAGAGACCCAGTACTTC. Amino acids: CSVVASGRGQETQYF. V usage is TRBV29-1 and J usage is TRBJ2-5; TRBD2 matches 10 bases. J gave up 2 bases and V 4 bases, and 7 bases lay outside the gene matches. The CDR3 contains 15 residues. Germline V lookup: CDR1 SQVTM, CDR2 ANQGSEA.

The rearrangement links TRBV28 to TRBJ1-4, with a possible D match to TRBD1 (5 bases). CDR3 length equals 15 residues. Trimming pared 3 bases from V and 3 bases from J, leaving 11 bases between. Germline V gene sequence: CDR1 MDHEN, CDR2 SYDVKM. CDR3 region: CASSLRGAANEKLFF. In nucleotides, the CDR3 is TGTGCCAGCAGTTTGAGGGGCGCAGCTAATGAAAAACTGTTTTTT.

The V and J genes are TRBV5-4 and TRBJ2-3, with D perhaps TRBD1 (6 bases). Germline loops: CDR1 SGHNT, CDR2 YYREEE (reference sequence). Between the trimmed V and J ends, which lost 3 bases and 11 bases, there was a span of 10 bases. CDR3 length: 11 amino acids. For the CDR3, the DNA is TGTGCCAGCAGCTCAGGACAGCTGCAGTATTTT. It codes for CASSSGQLQYF.

For this clone: Mismatch with germline at one junction end may stem from a read error. The chain carries TRBV10-1 and TRBJ2-1; D uncertain. This CDR3 spans 8 amino acids. Germline V gene sequence: CDR1 WNHNN, CDR2 SYGVQD (reference sequence). The CDR3 sequence is CASNEQFF. CDR3 nucleotides: TGCGCCAGCAATGAGCAGTTCTTC.

A few counts support this clone. The V gene is TRBV5-4, the J gene TRBJ1-1; D is ambiguous. The CDR3 has 16 residues. Germline CDR1 reads SGHNT; CDR2 reads YYREEE (reference sequence). Trimming pared 3 bases from V and 4 bases from J, leaving 19 bases between. CDR3 in DNA: TGTGCCAGCAGCTCCTTCCTGGGGTGGAGTGGCACTGAAGCTTTCTTT. It specifies CASSSFLGWSGTEAFF.

On this clone itself: Additional DNA sequences in this sample encode the identical CDR3. The chain has TRBV5-1 and TRBJ2-1, with 11 bases matching TRBD2. V lost 4 bases to trimming and J lost 4 bases; unmatched junction nucleotides: 4. There are 15 residues in the CDR3. Germline CDR1 is SGHRS and CDR2 is YFSETQ. The CDR3: CASSPTSGAYNEQFF. The CDR3 DNA reads as TGCGCCAGCAGCCCGACTAGCGGGGCGTACAATGAGCAGTTCTTC.

V is TRBV4-1 and J is TRBJ2-7, with 7 bases aligning to TRBD2. Germline lookup yields CDR1 MGHRA and CDR2 YSYEKL. This CDR3 is 13 amino acids long. V lost 4 bases to trimming and J lost 5 bases; unmatched junction nucleotides: 5. The CDR3 DNA reads as TGCGCCAGCAGCCCGGGACTAATCCACGAGCAGTACTTC. Translated, it gives CASSPGLIHEQYF.

A remark on this clone: This same CDR3 is encoded by further DNA sequences in the sample. The chain uses TRBV19 and TRBJ1-5; D call uncertain. Trimming cost V 1 base and J 2 bases, with 6 bases left between them. Germline loops: CDR1 LNHDA, CDR2 SQIVND (reference sequence). The CDR3 consists of 14 residues. CDR3 residues: CASSIGQGNQPQHF. CDR3 nucleotide sequence: TGTGCCAGTAGTATAGGCCAGGGCAATCAGCCCCAGCATTTT.